This T cell receptor beta chain was captured by sequencing in a study of blood T cell repertoires in COVID-19. Overall study context: The United States, Italy and Spain were the sources of the acute and convalescent COVID-19 samples. PBMCs, B-cell-depleted T cells, or T cells were the source of the cDNA or gDNA that made up the material.

The authors' processing: Using reference gene primer amplification, nucleated cell counts were estimated. Data came from immunoSEQ multiplex PCR; TCRdb stores just in-frame clones and leaves some out. The DNA gave D and trimming, while V, J and clone size come from that table. The data hold over 200,000 clones, with 75% to 90% observed a single time. The J segment lost 0 bases and the V segment lost 2 bases, leaving 9 bases of the junction unmatched. The CDR3 spans 17 residues. V is TRBV6-7 and J is TRBJ2-7, with 8 bases lining up with TRBD2. TRBV6-7 is placed among ORFs of uncertain function. Specimen: peripheral blood. The source is a human donor in a cohort sampled during active COVID-19. CDR3 sequence: CASSYRGLGSSSYEQYF. The CDR3 DNA is TGTGCCAGCAGTTACCGGGGACTAGGGAGTTCCTCCTACGAGCAGTACTTC.